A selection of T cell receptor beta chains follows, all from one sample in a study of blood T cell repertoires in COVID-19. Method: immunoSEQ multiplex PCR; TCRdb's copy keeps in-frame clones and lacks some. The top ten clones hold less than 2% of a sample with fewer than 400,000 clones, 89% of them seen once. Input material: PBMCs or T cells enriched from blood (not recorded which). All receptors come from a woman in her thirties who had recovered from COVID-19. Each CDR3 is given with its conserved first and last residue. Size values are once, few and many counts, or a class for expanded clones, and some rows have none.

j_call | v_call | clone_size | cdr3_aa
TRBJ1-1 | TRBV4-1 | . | CASSQDGGPEAFF
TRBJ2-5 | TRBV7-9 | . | CASSSVVEALQETQYF
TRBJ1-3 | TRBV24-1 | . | CATSDSRSGNTIYF
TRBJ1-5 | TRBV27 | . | CASSFRGFVNQPQHF
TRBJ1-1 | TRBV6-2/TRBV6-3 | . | CASSSLQGLVTEAFF
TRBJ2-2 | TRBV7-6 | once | CASSPITGNTGELFF
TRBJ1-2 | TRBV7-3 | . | CASSPARGTGFLFYGYTF
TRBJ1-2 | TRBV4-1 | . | CASSPRGGASIYGYTF
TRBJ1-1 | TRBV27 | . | CASSYYGSHEAFF
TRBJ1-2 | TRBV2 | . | CASTLRGGQLRTGYTF
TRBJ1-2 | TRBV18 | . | CASTNYTLGDRTF
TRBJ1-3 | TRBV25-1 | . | CASGASSGNTIYF
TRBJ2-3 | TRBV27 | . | CASSLYSGGAKDTQYF
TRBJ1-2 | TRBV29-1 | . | CSVEDRDSTNYGYTF
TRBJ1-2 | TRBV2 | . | CAILGADYGYTF
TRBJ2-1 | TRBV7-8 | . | CASSYRDRYNEQFF
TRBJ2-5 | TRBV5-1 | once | CASSLGAHQETQYF
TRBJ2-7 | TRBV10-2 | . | CASSESRALTEQYF
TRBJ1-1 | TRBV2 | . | CASSEGHLNTEAFF
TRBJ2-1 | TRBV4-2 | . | CASSQDGLRGFGSNEQFF
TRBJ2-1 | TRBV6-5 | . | CASSLRTSGRAEQFF
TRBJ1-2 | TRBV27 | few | CASSSDSLGGYTF
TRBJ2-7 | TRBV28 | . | CASSLASAPYEQYF
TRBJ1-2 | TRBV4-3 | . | CASSQSASAGGASGYTF
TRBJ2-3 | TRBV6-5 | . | CASARRGDTDTQYF
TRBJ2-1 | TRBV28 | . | CASSRDLGYNEQFF
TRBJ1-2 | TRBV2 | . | CASSERQGDGYTF
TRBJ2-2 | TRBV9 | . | CASSLTGNTGELFF
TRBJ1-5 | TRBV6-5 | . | CASRIDHQPQHF
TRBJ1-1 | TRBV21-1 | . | CASSIGQGVNTEAFF
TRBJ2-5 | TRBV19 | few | CASSQLGRQETQYF
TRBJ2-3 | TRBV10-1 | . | CASSEPGQRKGTDTQYF
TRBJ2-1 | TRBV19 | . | CASSIIRGSYNEQFF
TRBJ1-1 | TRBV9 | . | CASSVDVTRDTEAFF
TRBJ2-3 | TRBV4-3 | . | CASSATSGGIDTQYF
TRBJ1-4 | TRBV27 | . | CASSPRDSSNEKLFF
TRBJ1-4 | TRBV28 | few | CASSSRWANEKLFF
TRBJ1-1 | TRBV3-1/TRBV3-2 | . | CASSQVTQTGWTFF
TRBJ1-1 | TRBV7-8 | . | CASSLWGVRNTEAFF
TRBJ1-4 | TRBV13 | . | CASSSQPGATNEKLFF
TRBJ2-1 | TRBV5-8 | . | CASSLFPPRYNEQFF
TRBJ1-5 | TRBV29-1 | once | CSVRTGGDSSPQHF
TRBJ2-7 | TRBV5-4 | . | CASSLGTYEQYF
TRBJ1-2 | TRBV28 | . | CASSPGRRGRQRNYGYTF
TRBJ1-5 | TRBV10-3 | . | CAISERGAGEGQPQHF
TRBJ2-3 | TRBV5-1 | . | CASSPTGYTDTQYF
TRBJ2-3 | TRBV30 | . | CAWSVFLGLAGGPPGDTQYF
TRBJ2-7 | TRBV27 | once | CASISQVFPYEQYF
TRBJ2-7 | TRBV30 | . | CAWRLTGDPYEQYF
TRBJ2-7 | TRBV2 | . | CASSSRRSSYEQYF
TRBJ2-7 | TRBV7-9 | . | CASSLWTVYEQYF
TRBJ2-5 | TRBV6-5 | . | CASSYFAGGPETQYF
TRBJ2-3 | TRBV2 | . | CASSLQGFQDTQYF
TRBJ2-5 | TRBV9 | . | CASSVEGGGETQYF
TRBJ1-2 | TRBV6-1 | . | CASSDQGRVYGYTF